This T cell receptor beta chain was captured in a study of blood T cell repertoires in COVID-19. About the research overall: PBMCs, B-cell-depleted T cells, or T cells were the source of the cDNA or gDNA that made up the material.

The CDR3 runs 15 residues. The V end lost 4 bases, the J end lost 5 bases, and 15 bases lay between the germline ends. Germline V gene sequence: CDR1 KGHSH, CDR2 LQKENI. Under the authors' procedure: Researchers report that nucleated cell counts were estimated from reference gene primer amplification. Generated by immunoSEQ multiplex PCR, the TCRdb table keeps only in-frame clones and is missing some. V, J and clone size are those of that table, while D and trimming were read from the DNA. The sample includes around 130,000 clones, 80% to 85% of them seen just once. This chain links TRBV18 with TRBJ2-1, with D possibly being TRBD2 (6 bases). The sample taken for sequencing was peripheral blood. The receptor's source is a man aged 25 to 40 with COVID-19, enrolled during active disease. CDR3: CASSRGGSGNNEQFF. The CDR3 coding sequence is TGTGCCAGCTCACGAGGTGGTAGCGGCAACAATGAGCAGTTCTTC. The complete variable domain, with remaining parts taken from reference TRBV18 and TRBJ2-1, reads NAGVMQNPRHLVRRRGQEARLRCSPMKGHSHVYWYRQLPEEGLKFMVYLQKENIIDESGMPKERFSAEFPKEGPSILRIQQVVRGDSAAYFCASSRGGSGNNEQFFGPGTRLTVL.